The 30 T cell receptor beta chains given below trace back to one sample, sequenced in a study of identical twins. TCRdb re-called the 5' RACE reads with MiXCR, one entry per CDR3 protein. The repertoire includes around 670,000 distinct CDR3 sequences, 6% to 6.5% of them detected once, and approximately 1.6% sits in the top ten. Sequencing was performed on naive T cells sorted from blood. The receptors were sampled from a man between 18 and 35 years old in good health.

The CDR3 loop is CASSLSGQGSFGAFF. The CDR3 nucleotides read TGCGCCAGCAGCTTGAGTGGACAGGGTTCCTTTGGAGCTTTCTTT. V usage is TRBV5-1 and J usage is TRBJ1-1, with 8 nucleotides matching TRBD1. The trim removed 1 base at V and 10 bases at J, leaving 12 bases unmatched. Germline V lookup: CDR1 SGHRS, CDR2 YFSETQ. This CDR3 is 15 amino acids long.

V gene TRBV30 combines with J gene TRBJ1-1; D is ambiguous. Trimming pared 0 bases from V and 1 base from J, leaving 6 bases between. The germline V gene has CDR1 GTSNPN and CDR2 SVGIG (reference sequence). This CDR3 contains 13 residues. CDR3 DNA sequence: TGTGCCTGGAGTGTTACAGCGAACACTGAAGCTTTCTTT. Translating it yields CAWSVTANTEAFF.

The J gene is TRBJ1-2, the V gene TRBV18; 9 bases agree with TRBD1. V shed 3 bases, J shed 7 bases, and the junction held 6 bases outside the gene matches. CDR1 is KGHSH and CDR2 is LQKENI in the germline V gene. This CDR3 has 14 amino acids. Here the CDR3 DNA reads TGTGCCAGCTCACCCTGGACAGGGGAGAGTGGCTACACCTTC. This gives the protein CASSPWTGESGYTF.

This clonotype occurred a few times. The chain carries TRBV7-2 and TRBJ2-7; 10 bases fit TRBD2. The CDR3 consists of 15 residues. Trimming cost V 2 bases and J 5 bases; bases outside gene matches: 6. CDR1 SGHTA and CDR2 FQGNSA come from the germline V gene. In nucleotides, the CDR3 is TGTGCCAGCAGCTTACAGAGCGGGAGGGCCGACGAGCAGTACTTC. Translation: CASSLQSGRADEQYF.

This clonotype occurred many times. The genes are TRBV29-1 and TRBJ2-1; unclear D gene. Trimming left V 7 bases short and J 4 bases short, with 17 bases between. Germline V gives CDR1 SQVTM, CDR2 ANQGSEA. This CDR3 has 14 residues. CDR3 protein: CSGQTTSAYNEQFF. CDR3 DNA: TGCAGCGGTCAAACGACCTCGGCATACAATGAGCAGTTCTTC.

This clonotype was seen ten or more times. The V call is TRBV27, the J call TRBJ2-7; the D is unclear. V was trimmed by 3 bases and J by 2 bases, leaving 8 bases between them. CDR1 is MNHEY and CDR2 is SMNVEV in the germline V gene (reference sequence). CDR3 length: 13 amino acids. CDR3 residues: CASSFQTPYEQYF. The DNA of the CDR3 is TGTGCCAGCAGTTTTCAGACTCCCTACGAGCAGTACTTC.

The V and J genes are TRBV7-8 and TRBJ2-7; D is perhaps TRBD2 (6 bases). CDR1 and CDR2 (germline): SGHVS, FQNEAQ. The CDR3 runs 15 residues. The V end lost 4 bases, the J end lost 5 bases, and 18 bases lay between the germline ends. CDR3 DNA: TGTGCCAGCAGCTCGGGGAAGGGACTGGTTGACGAGCAGTACTTC. Translating it yields CASSSGKGLVDEQYF. Full variable domain (remainder filled in from reference TRBV7-8 and TRBJ2-7): GAGVSQSPRYKVAKRGQDVALRCDPISGHVSLFWYQQALGQGPEFLTYFQNEAQLDKSGLPSDRFFAERPEGSVSTLKIQRTQQEDSAVYLCASSSGKGLVDEQYFGPGTRLTVT.

The sample holds many counts of this clonotype. The rearrangement links TRBV24-1 to TRBJ2-1, with 10 bases matching TRBD2. V dropped 4 bases and J dropped 5; count of bases not matched to a gene: 7. This CDR3 spans 16 amino acids. The V gene's germline CDR1 is KGHDR and CDR2 SFDVKD. The CDR3 nucleotides read TGTGCCACCAGTGACCCCGGACTAGCGGTCCACAATGAGCAGTTCTTC. Residues: CATSDPGLAVHNEQFF.

This clonotype has a handful of counts. The chain joins TRBV7-9 to TRBJ2-3, with D perhaps given as TRBD1 or TRBD2 (6 bases each). Germline V gene sequence: CDR1 SEHNR, CDR2 FQNEAQ (reference sequence). V lost 3 bases to trimming and J lost 2 bases, with 18 bases between them. The CDR3 extends over 17 amino acids. CDR3 DNA: TGTGCCAGCAGCTTCGGGAGAGGACAGTCCGACACAGATACGCAGTATTTT. Encoded protein: CASSFGRGQSDTDTQYF. Looking up the rest from reference TRBV7-9 and TRBJ2-3 gives the full variable domain: DTGVSQNPRHKITKRGQNVTFRCDPISEHNRLYWYRQTLGQGPEFLTYFQNEAQLEKSRLLSDRFSAERPKGSFSTLEIQRTEQGDSAMYLCASSFGRGQSDTDTQYFGPGTRLTVL.

The chain employs TRBV5-1 and TRBJ1-2; no reliable D call. Germline V gene data show CDR1 as SGHRS and CDR2 as YFSETQ. The ends were cut back, 3 bases at V and 1 base at J, with 13 bases in the middle. The CDR3 is 15 residues long. The CDR3 DNA sequence: TGCGCCAGCAGCTCCTACCGACATGATAACTATGGCTACACCTTC. As protein: CASSSYRHDNYGYTF. The full variable domain, completed using reference TRBV5-1 and TRBJ1-2, is KAGVTQTPRYLIKTRGQQVTLSCSPISGHRSVSWYQQTPGQGLQFLFEYFSETQRNKGNFPGRFSGRQFSNSRSEMNVSTLELGDSALYLCASSSYRHDNYGYTFGSGTRLTVV.

This clonotype was seen many times. The CDR3 DNA is TGTGCCACCAGTGACAGCCCCGGAGGGAGGGATACGCAGTATTTT. Amino acids: CATSDSPGGRDTQYF. This sequence joins TRBV24-1 and TRBJ2-3, with D perhaps matching TRBD2 (6 bases). Germline V gene sequence: CDR1 KGHDR, CDR2 SFDVKD. Trimming left V 4 bases short and J 6 bases short, with 16 bases between. The CDR3 is 15 residues long.

The CDR3 DNA follows: TGTGCCAGCGCCTCGGGGGCTGAAGCTTTCTTT. It specifies CASASGAEAFF. The chain couples TRBV12-3 or TRBV12-4 to TRBJ1-1, with a possible D match to TRBD1 (5 bases). The CDR3 is made up of 11 amino acids. V was clipped by 8 bases and J by 6 bases, with 10 bases between them.

This clonotype was counted ten times or more. The V call is TRBV20-1, the J call TRBJ2-1, with unresolved D. This CDR3 region has 15 residues. Germline values: CDR1 DFQATT, CDR2 SNEGSKA (reference sequence). V gave up 1 base and J gave up 0 bases, with 10 bases separating them. The CDR3 DNA reads TGCAGTGCTAGAGGAGGACGGAACTCCTACAATGAGCAGTTCTTC. It codes for CSARGGRNSYNEQFF.

This clonotype appeared a few times. The chain links TRBV15 to TRBJ2-5; the match to TRBD1 covers 10 bases. V trimming: 1 base; J trimming: 6 bases; junction bases outside the gene matches: 5. This CDR3 region has 15 residues. From germline, CDR1 is LNHNV and CDR2 YYDKDF (reference sequence). The CDR3 DNA reads TGTGCCACCAGCAGAGTAGGGGACAGGGGAAAGACCCAGTACTTC. This translates into CATSRVGDRGKTQYF.

This clonotype was detected ten times or more. The chain has TRBV5-6 and TRBJ2-7, with 7 bases matching TRBD2. From germline, CDR1 is SGHDT and CDR2 YYEEEE. Losses at the gene ends were 1 base for V and 0 bases for J; bases not matched to a gene: 1. CDR3 length: 14 residues. The CDR3 region has the DNA TGTGCCAGCAGCTTGCGGACTAGCTCCTACGAGCAGTACGTC. It translates to CASSLRTSSYEQYV.

With respect to this clonotype: Given a much more abundant clone one base away, this may be a read error. The chain recombines TRBV20-1 with TRBJ2-7; unclear D gene. The CDR3 contains 14 residues. V lost 6 bases and J 3 bases, leaving 18 bases between the germline ends. Germline V gives CDR1 DFQATT, CDR2 SNEGSKA (reference sequence). The CDR3 region has the DNA TGCAGTGCCCATCCTCTGGGCTTGGGCTACGAGCAGTACTTC. Translating gives CSAHPLGLGYEQYF.

The sample holds a few counts of this clonotype. The chain employs TRBV5-1 and TRBJ1-3; D is ambiguous. The CDR3 contains 18 residues. In germline, CDR1 is SGHRS, CDR2 YFSETQ. The ends were cut back, 0 bases at V and 0 bases at J, with 16 bases in the middle. The CDR3 spells CASSLDDWVGSSGNTIYF. The CDR3 nucleotides read TGCGCCAGCAGCTTGGACGACTGGGTCGGCAGCTCTGGAAACACCATATATTTT. Looking up the rest from reference TRBV5-1 and TRBJ1-3 gives the full variable domain: KAGVTQTPRYLIKTRGQQVTLSCSPISGHRSVSWYQQTPGQGLQFLFEYFSETQRNKGNFPGRFSGRQFSNSRSEMNVSTLELGDSALYLCASSLDDWVGSSGNTIYFGEGSWLTVV.

This clonotype was seen more than once but under ten times. The chain recombines TRBV3-1 with TRBJ2-1; a possible D gene is TRBD1 (7 bases). Deletions cut 4 bases from V and 11 bases from J, with 15 bases between. CDR3 length equals 13 residues. Germline V lookup: CDR1 LGHDT, CDR2 YNNKEL (reference sequence). CDR3 sequence (DNA): TGTGCCAGCAGCCCAGGGGGGAGCGGTAAGCAGTTCTTC. Translating gives CASSPGGSGKQFF.

This clonotype was counted between two and nine times. The chain carries TRBV12-3 or TRBV12-4 and TRBJ1-1; TRBD1 matches 7 bases. The CDR3 totals 17 residues. The junction had 13 bases not matched to a gene; V was cut back by 6 bases and J by 0 bases. The DNA of the CDR3 is TGTGCCAGCAGGTTACCCCTCGGACAGGAATTGAACACTGAAGCTTTCTTT. Residues: CASRLPLGQELNTEAFF.

The J gene is TRBJ2-1, the V gene TRBV7-3; 7 nucleotides line up with TRBD1. The V gene end was trimmed by 1 base and the J gene end by 6 bases; junction bases not matched to a gene: 9. The germline V gene encodes CDR1 SGHTA and CDR2 FQGTGA. This CDR3 is 16 amino acids long. The CDR3: CASSLMGLAGGNEQFF. The CDR3 DNA sequence: TGTGCCAGCAGCTTAATGGGTCTAGCAGGGGGCAATGAGCAGTTCTTC.

This clonotype was counted at least ten times. The rearrangement uses TRBV10-3 and TRBJ2-2, with D tentatively TRBD2 (6 bases). V was clipped by 0 bases and J by 6 bases, with 23 bases between them. The CDR3 spans 19 residues. The germline V gene has CDR1 ENHRY and CDR2 SYGVKD. The CDR3 spells CAISESAGRGVGTAGELFF. Written as DNA, the CDR3 is TGTGCCATCAGTGAGTCGGCGGGACGGGGAGTGGGGACCGCCGGGGAGCTGTTTTTT.

This clonotype has a handful of counts. The rearrangement links TRBV7-9 to TRBJ1-3; D remains unclear. The CDR3 totals 15 residues. Germline CDR1 and CDR2: SEHNR and FQNEAQ (reference sequence). With 4 bases removed from V and 3 bases from J, the gap between germline ends came to 13 bases. The DNA for the CDR3 is TGTGCCAGCAGCTGGGGTCCGACCTATGGAAACACCATATATTTT. It is translated as CASSWGPTYGNTIYF.

In its sample, this clonotype was seen many times. The V call is TRBV29-1, the J call TRBJ2-2; TRBD2 agrees at 7 bases. CDR1 and CDR2 from the germline V gene are SQVTM and ANQGSEA. The CDR3 runs to 16 residues. The junction had 17 bases not matched to a gene; V was cut back by 7 bases and J by 6 bases. CDR3 region: CSAARGGSVGAGELFF. The CDR3 DNA follows: TGCAGCGCCGCACGGGGCGGGAGCGTTGGGGCCGGGGAGCTGTTTTTT.

A few counts support this clonotype. J is TRBJ2-5 and V is TRBV7-9; possible D gene TRBD2, 6 bases. From germline, CDR1 is SEHNR and CDR2 FQNEAQ (reference sequence). The CDR3 runs to 16 residues. Trimming stripped 4 bases from V and 5 bases from J, with 20 bases between. CDR3 sequence (DNA): TGTGCCAGCAGCTCCCGAGCGGCAATAAGCGGGGAGACCCAGTACTTC. Its translation is CASSSRAAISGETQYF.

The rearrangement joins TRBV9 to TRBJ2-7; no clear D. Trimming stripped 4 bases from V and 5 bases from J, with 10 bases between. Germline lookup yields CDR1 SGDLS and CDR2 YYNGEE. The CDR3 totals 12 residues. CDR3 sequence (DNA): TGTGCCAGCAGCCCGACCAAGGACGAGCAGTACGTC. Translated: CASSPTKDEQYV.

This clonotype has at least ten counts. This rearrangement joins TRBV6-4 to TRBJ2-1; unclear D gene. The germline V gene encodes CDR1 MRHNA and CDR2 SNTAGT. Trimming cost V 0 bases and J 0 bases, with 9 bases left between them. CDR3 length equals 16 residues. The CDR3 sequence is CASSDSARSSYNEQFF. CDR3 bases: TGTGCCAGCAGTGACTCGGCCCGCAGCTCCTACAATGAGCAGTTCTTC.

The chain couples TRBV11-2 to TRBJ2-3; D is possibly TRBD1 or TRBD2 (5 bases each). Trimming removed 1 base at V and 4 bases at J, with 12 bases between. CDR3 length: 15 amino acids. Germline V lookup: CDR1 SGHAT, CDR2 FQNNGV. CDR3 nucleotide sequence: TGTGCCAGCAGCTTAGGGAGTGGGGGTCCAGATACGCAGTATTTT. Its protein is CASSLGSGGPDTQYF.

This clonotype was observed many times. The chain joins TRBV20-1 to TRBJ1-6; D may be TRBD1 (6 bases). Looked up from germline, CDR1 is DFQATT and CDR2 is SNEGSKA (reference sequence). CDR3 length: 14 amino acids. V was pared by 6 bases and J by 9 bases, with 18 bases between. The CDR3 bases are TGCAGTGCGCGAACGGGGGGCGGAACTTCACCCCTCCACTTT. It codes for CSARTGGGTSPLHF.

J is TRBJ2-3 and V is TRBV29-1; 12 bases match TRBD2. Germline V gene lookup returns CDR1 SQVTM and CDR2 ANQGSEA. The length of the CDR3 is 13 residues. V shed 7 bases and J 7 bases; nucleotides not matched to a gene: 6. CDR3 protein: CSAWTSGKYTQYF. For the CDR3, the DNA is TGCAGCGCCTGGACTAGCGGGAAGTATACGCAGTATTTT.

The chain is built from TRBV12-3 or TRBV12-4 and TRBJ2-7, with D possibly matching TRBD1 (5 bases). The germline V and J ends were trimmed by 6 bases and 0 bases, with 9 bases remaining between them. The CDR3 is 13 residues long. The CDR3 DNA sequence: TGTGCCAGCAGACAAGACAGCTCCTACGAGCAGTACTTC. Encoded protein: CASRQDSSYEQYF.